This record concerns one T cell receptor beta chain sequence. There are 19 residues in the CDR3. From germline, CDR1 is LNHDA and CDR2 SQIVND (reference sequence). Trimming shortened V by 6 bases and J by 0 bases, and 24 bases separated the two germline ends. Study donors comprised healthy, HIV-negative adults devoid of recent acute infection or vaccination. The study drew all its donors from Caucasian adults living in Nashville, Tennessee. The assay was run at deep level. Clones were read by immunoSEQ multiplex PCR, and TCRdb kept only the in-frame ones, dropping some. The sample holds hundreds of thousands of clones, about three quarters seen once. The data were taken from a study of shared clonotypes between healthy human individuals.

The V gene is TRBV19, the J gene TRBJ2-1, with D maybe TRBD1 (6 bases). What was sequenced was memory CD4+ T cells sorted from blood. As for subset: CD45RA-negative fraction. The clonotype originates from a woman in her 30s in good health. CDR3 protein: CASRQFGGGRSGSYNEQFF. Written as DNA, the CDR3 is TGTGCCAGTAGGCAATTTGGGGGCGGACGATCCGGCTCCTACAATGAGCAGTTCTTC.